Listed here are 26 T cell receptor beta chains from one sample, sequenced in a study of T cells in Graves' hyperthyroidism and ophthalmopathy. TCR beta CDR3 regions were amplified from RNA. The TCR CDR3 was amplified in a first-round RT-PCR using the HTBI primer set. Each CDR3 protein gets one entry after TCRdb re-called the multiplex PCR reads with MiXCR. The sample holds fewer than 900,000 distinct CDR3 sequences, about 16% seen once. Sequencing was performed on blood. These receptors came from a man between 18 and 35 years old with Graves' hyperthyroidism.

This clonotype has a handful of counts. The chain joins TRBV30 to TRBJ1-4; TRBD1 agrees at 7 bases. The V segment lost 4 bases and the J segment 8 bases; nucleotides outside the gene matches: 4. Per germline, CDR1 GTSNPN and CDR2 SVGIG (reference sequence). The CDR3 runs to 12 residues. The chain's CDR3 is CAWTGGNEKLFF. DNA of the CDR3: TGTGCCTGGACAGGGGGTAACGAAAAACTGTTTTTT.

This clonotype is a singleton in its sample. This CDR3 reads CASSPNSENTQYF. In nucleotides, the CDR3 is TGTGCCAGCAGCCCCAATAGCGAGAATACGCAGTATTTT. This sequence joins TRBV7-9 and TRBJ2-3, with D possibly TRBD2 on 5 matching bases. In germline, CDR1 is SEHNR, CDR2 FQNEAQ (reference sequence). V dropped 5 bases and J dropped 7 bases, with 13 bases sitting between them. The CDR3 has 13 residues.

This clonotype was picked up a small number of times. The V call is TRBV6-1, the J call TRBJ1-2; possible D gene TRBD1, 5 bases. This CDR3 comprises 11 residues. The germline CDR1 and CDR2 sequences are MNHNS and SASEGT. V lost 6 bases and J 14 bases, leaving 16 bases between the germline ends. The CDR3 nucleotides read TGTGCCAGCAGCCTTGGGGCCGCGAGGACCTTC. It codes for CASSLGAARTF.

This clonotype was observed at least ten times. The chain links TRBV12-3 or TRBV12-4 to TRBJ2-3; D not resolved. There are 11 residues in the CDR3. Trimming removed 5 bases at V and 7 bases at J, with 7 bases between. The CDR3 protein is CASSVSHTQYF. The CDR3 DNA reads TGTGCCAGCAGTGTATCACATACGCAGTATTTT.

This clonotype was detected only a few times. The chain joins TRBV9 to TRBJ2-3; 10 bases are shared with TRBD2. Germline loops: CDR1 SGDLS, CDR2 YYNGEE. With 4 bases clipped from V and 4 bases from J, the junction kept 12 bases outside the gene matches. The CDR3 extends over 17 amino acids. Here the CDR3 reads CASSSMSGRAVSDTQYF. The CDR3, as DNA: TGTGCCAGCAGCTCAATGAGCGGGAGGGCCGTGTCAGATACGCAGTATTTT. The variable domain in full, completed from reference TRBV9 and TRBJ2-3, reads DSGVTQTPKHLITATGQRVTLRCSPRSGDLSVYWYQQSLDQGLQFLIQYYNGEERAKGNILERFSAQQFPDLHSELNLSSLELGDSALYFCASSSMSGRAVSDTQYFGPGTRLTVL.

This chain links TRBV9 with TRBJ1-2, with D tentatively TRBD1 (6 bases). The CDR3 is 15 residues long. The V end was cut by 0 bases, the J end by 3 bases, with 12 bases between. CDR1 is SGDLS and CDR2 is YYNGEE in the germline V gene. As DNA, the CDR3 is TGTGCCAGCAGCGTAGCACGGGACACTTACTATGGCTACACCTTC. Translation gives CASSVARDTYYGYTF.

This chain joins TRBV28 and TRBJ1-5, with 11 bases identical to TRBD1. With 5 bases clipped from V and 1 base from J, the junction kept 4 bases outside the gene matches. Per germline, CDR1 MDHEN and CDR2 SYDVKM. This CDR3 is 16 amino acids long. The CDR3, as DNA: TGTGCCAGCAGTGGGGACAGGGGGGTAAGCAATCAGCCCCAGCATTTT. Encoded protein: CASSGDRGVSNQPQHF. Based on the CDR3 plus reference TRBV28 and TRBJ1-5, the full variable domain is DVKVTQSSRYLVKRTGEKVFLECVQDMDHENMFWYRQDPGLGLRLIYFSYDVKMKEKGDIPEGYSVSREKKERFSLILESASTNQTSMYLCASSGDRGVSNQPQHFGDGTRLSIL.

This clonotype was detected only a few times. The chain links TRBV5-5 to TRBJ1-4, with a weak D call TRBD1 (6 bases). The CDR3 loop spans 15 amino acids. Germline CDR1 reads SGHKS; CDR2 reads YYEKEE (reference sequence). With 3 bases removed from V and 7 bases from J, the gap between germline ends came to 16 bases. The CDR3 DNA sequence: TGTGCCAGCAGCTCCCCCCCGCAGGGGAGTGAAAAACTGTTTTTT. Translating it yields CASSSPPQGSEKLFF.

This clonotype has just a few counts. This chain links TRBV29-1 with TRBJ1-1; D not resolved. Per germline, CDR1 SQVTM and CDR2 ANQGSEA. Between the trimmed V and J ends, which lost 6 bases and 4 bases, there was a span of 15 bases. The CDR3 spans 13 residues. Here the CDR3 reads CSVSGRFITEAFF. The CDR3 DNA sequence: TGCAGCGTCTCGGGCCGTTTTATCACTGAAGCTTTCTTT.

This clonotype was detected ten times or more. The chain links TRBV29-1 to TRBJ1-1; D is undetermined. V lost 3 bases, J lost 4 bases, and 9 bases lay in between. This CDR3 is built from 12 residues. Per germline, CDR1 SQVTM and CDR2 ANQGSEA. The chain's CDR3 is CSVEGGFTEAFF. In DNA form, the CDR3 reads TGCAGCGTTGAGGGCGGATTCACTGAAGCTTTCTTT.

This clonotype was recorded many times. V gene TRBV28 combines with J gene TRBJ2-1; 9 bases agree with TRBD1. Germline CDR1 MDHEN, CDR2 SYDVKM. Trimming removed 6 bases from V and 8 bases from J; junction bases left unmatched: 14. This CDR3 has 16 amino acids. CDR3 bases: TGTGCCAGCAGACCCCACCGAGGGACAGGGATCGATGAGCAGTTCTTC. Protein product: CASRPHRGTGIDEQFF.

This clonotype has just a few counts. The rearrangement uses TRBV19 and TRBJ2-7; TRBD1 is a possible D gene (5 bases). Trimming removed 5 bases from V and 1 base from J, with 9 bases in between. The CDR3 sequence is 13 residues long. Germline V gene data show CDR1 as LNHDA and CDR2 as SQIVND (reference sequence). In DNA, the CDR3 is TGTGCCAGTAGTGACAGCGATTCCTACGAGCAGTACTTC. As protein: CASSDSDSYEQYF.

This clonotype was found many times. The chain employs TRBV6-2 or TRBV6-3 and TRBJ1-2; D unclear. This CDR3 is built from 13 residues. V was shortened by 6 bases and J by 4 bases, with 12 bases between the two germline ends. CDR1 MNHEY and CDR2 SVGEGT come from the germline V gene. CDR3 coding DNA: TGTGCCAGCAGGGGCCGCAATTTCTATGGCTACACCTTC. Its translation: CASRGRNFYGYTF.

In its sample, this clonotype was seen a few times. The V call is TRBV6-1, the J call TRBJ2-7, with D perhaps matching TRBD1 or TRBD2 (5 bases each). The CDR3 runs to 11 residues. The V and J ends lost 6 bases and 7 bases respectively, with 10 bases between them. The germline gives CDR1 MNHNS, CDR2 SASEGT. Here the CDR3 DNA reads TGTGCCAGCAGGGGGACGGGGGAGCAGTACTTC. It yields the protein CASRGTGEQYF.

This clonotype was seen repeatedly, ten times or more. The rearrangement uses TRBV5-5 and TRBJ2-3, with 12 bases fitting TRBD2. Germline trimming cut 0 bases from V and 3 bases from J; bases unmatched to any gene: 2. Germline V gene sequence: CDR1 SGHKS, CDR2 YYEKEE (reference sequence). CDR3 length: 16 amino acids. CDR3 DNA sequence: TGTGCCAGCAGCTTGGAACTAGCGGGAGGAACAGATACGCAGTATTTT. Translation gives CASSLELAGGTDTQYF.

The gene calls are TRBV29-1 and TRBJ1-6, with TRBD1 as a possible D gene (5 bases). Germline CDR1 SQVTM, CDR2 ANQGSEA. V was trimmed by 5 bases and J by 7 bases, leaving 12 bases between them. The CDR3 is 13 amino acids. The CDR3 DNA is TGCAGCGTTAATCAGGGTGGGAATTCACCCCTCCACTTT. It encodes CSVNQGGNSPLHF.

This clonotype has a count of ten or more. The CDR3 DNA reads TGTGCCAGCAGCCAAGTCGTCAGGTCCTACGAGCAGTACTTC. Its translation is CASSQVVRSYEQYF. This chain joins TRBV3-1 and TRBJ2-7; D remains unclear. The CDR3 is 14 amino acids. Germline loops: CDR1 LGHDT, CDR2 YNNKEL (reference sequence). Trimming cost V 1 base and J 1 base, with 8 bases left between them.

V gene TRBV6-5 combines with J gene TRBJ2-2, with a weak D call TRBD2 (5 bases). CDR3 length: 15 residues. Germline lookup yields CDR1 MNHEY and CDR2 SVGAGI. The ends were cut back, 2 bases at V and 5 bases at J, with 12 bases in the middle. DNA of the CDR3: TGTGCCAGCAGTTACCCAGTGCCGGGAACCGGGGAGCTGTTTTTT. As protein: CASSYPVPGTGELFF.

The V call is TRBV19, the J call TRBJ2-7; 11 bases fit TRBD2. Unmatched junction bases numbered 1, after V lost 6 bases and J lost 0 bases. The CDR3 has 14 residues. Germline CDR1 and CDR2: LNHDA and SQIVND (reference sequence). In nucleotides, the CDR3 is TGTGCCAGTAGGGGACTAGCGGACTCCTACGAGCAGTACTTC. Amino acids: CASRGLADSYEQYF.

This clonotype appeared a few times. The CDR3 DNA is TGTGCCAGCAGTTTGATAATCCCTGGAAACACCATATATTTT. Amino acids: CASSLIIPGNTIYF. The chain has TRBV28 and TRBJ1-3, with no clear D. This CDR3 contains 14 residues. Trimming removed 3 bases from V and 2 bases from J, with 8 bases in between. Germline V gene lookup returns CDR1 MDHEN and CDR2 SYDVKM.

This clonotype turned up a few times. This sequence joins TRBV11-2 and TRBJ2-2; D is uncertain. With 4 bases removed from V and 7 bases from J, the gap between germline ends came to 7 bases. This CDR3 spans 12 amino acids. The germline V gene encodes CDR1 SGHAT and CDR2 FQNNGV. The CDR3 DNA sequence: TGTGCCAGCAGCTCCATCATCGGGGAGCTGTTTTTT. This sequence encodes CASSSIIGELFF.

On this clonotype itself: A single base separates this from a much larger clone, so it may be a read error. The rearrangement joins TRBV28 to TRBJ2-4; D might be TRBD1 (5 bases). The germline V gene has CDR1 MDHEN and CDR2 SYDVKM. The CDR3 totals 15 residues. The CDR3 reads CASSLRTLAKDIQYF. CDR3 nucleotides: TGTGCCAGCAGTTTACGGACATTAGCCAAAGACATTCAGTACTTC. The full variable domain, its missing parts supplied by reference TRBV28 and TRBJ2-4, is DVKVTQSSRYLVKRTGEKVFLECVQDMDHENMFWYRQDPGLGLRLIYFSYDVKMKEKGDIPEGYSVSREKKERFSLILESASTNQTSMYLCASSLRTLAKDIQYFGAGTRLSVL.

This clonotype was observed at least ten times. The chain uses TRBV7-2 and TRBJ1-5, with no clear D. This CDR3 region has 14 residues. Trimming stripped 3 bases from V and 7 bases from J, with 13 bases between. Germline lookup yields CDR1 SGHTA and CDR2 FQGNSA. CDR3 bases: TGTGCCAGCAGCTTCGACGGAGTAAACCAGCCCCAGCATTTT. Amino acid sequence: CASSFDGVNQPQHF. Looking up the rest from reference TRBV7-2 and TRBJ1-5 gives the full variable domain: GAGVSQSPSNKVTEKGKDVELRCDPISGHTALYWYRQSLGQGLEFLIYFQGNSAPDKSGLPSDRFSAERTGGSVSTLTIQRTQQEDSAVYLCASSFDGVNQPQHFGDGTRLSIL.

This clonotype was counted ten times or more. V gene TRBV7-2 combines with J gene TRBJ1-1; unclear D gene. Trimming removed 1 base from V and 4 bases from J, with 10 bases in between. CDR1 is SGHTA, CDR2 FQGNSA, per germline. CDR3 length: 14 residues. The chain's CDR3 is CASSLGRQSTEAFF. Here the CDR3 DNA reads TGTGCCAGCAGCTTAGGGCGGCAGAGCACTGAAGCTTTCTTT.

This clonotype was seen at least ten times. J is TRBJ2-7 and V is TRBV27, with a tentative D call TRBD1 (6 bases). Germline lookup yields CDR1 MNHEY and CDR2 SMNVEV (reference sequence). The CDR3 spans 17 residues. The germline V and J ends were trimmed by 6 bases and 6 bases, with 27 bases remaining between them. CDR3 sequence reads: CASSPRGDLARGGEQYF. CDR3 nucleotide sequence: TGTGCCAGCAGCCCTAGGGGAGACTTGGCCCGAGGGGGCGAGCAGTACTTC.

The chain joins TRBV7-8 to TRBJ2-1; 14 nucleotides match TRBD2. Germline V CDR1 and CDR2: SGHVS, FQNEAQ. The CDR3 length is 21 residues. V shed 4 bases, J shed 7 bases, and the junction held 21 bases outside the gene matches. In DNA, the CDR3 is TGTGCCAGCAGCTCAGCACCGGGACTAGCGGGAGATGCCCAGAGGTTGAATGAGCAGTTCTTC. Translating it yields CASSSAPGLAGDAQRLNEQFF.